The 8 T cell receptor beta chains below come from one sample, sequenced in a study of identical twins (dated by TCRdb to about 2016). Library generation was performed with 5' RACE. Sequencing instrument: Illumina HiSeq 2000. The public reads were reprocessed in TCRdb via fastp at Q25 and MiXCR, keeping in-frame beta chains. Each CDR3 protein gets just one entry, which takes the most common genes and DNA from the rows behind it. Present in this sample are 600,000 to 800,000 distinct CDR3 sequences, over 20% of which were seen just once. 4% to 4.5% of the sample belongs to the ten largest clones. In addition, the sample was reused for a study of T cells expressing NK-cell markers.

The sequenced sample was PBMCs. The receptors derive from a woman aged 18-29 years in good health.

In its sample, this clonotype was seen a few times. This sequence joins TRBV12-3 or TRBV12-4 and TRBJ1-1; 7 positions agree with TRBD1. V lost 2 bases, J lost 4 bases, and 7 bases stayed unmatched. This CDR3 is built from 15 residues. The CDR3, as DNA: TGTGCCAGCAGTTTATTGAGGGGGCTTGGCACTGAAGCTTTCTTT. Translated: CASSLLRGLGTEAFF.

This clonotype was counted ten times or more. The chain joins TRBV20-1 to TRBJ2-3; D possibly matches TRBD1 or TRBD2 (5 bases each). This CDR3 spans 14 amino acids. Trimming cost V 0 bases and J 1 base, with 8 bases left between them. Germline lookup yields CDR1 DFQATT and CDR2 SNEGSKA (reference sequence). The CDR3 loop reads CSAREGVGTDTQYF. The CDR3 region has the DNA TGCAGTGCTAGAGAGGGGGTAGGCACAGATACGCAGTATTTT.

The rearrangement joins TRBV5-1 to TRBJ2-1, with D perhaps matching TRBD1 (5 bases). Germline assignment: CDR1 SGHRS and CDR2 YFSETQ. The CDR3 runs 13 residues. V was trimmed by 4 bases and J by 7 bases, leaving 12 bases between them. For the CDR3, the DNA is TGCGCCAGCAGCCGTGATGGGGCTAATGAGCAGTTCTTC. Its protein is CASSRDGANEQFF.

The CDR3 sequence is CSAKGGSYNEQFF. CDR3 nucleotide sequence: TGCAGTGCCAAGGGGGGCTCCTACAATGAGCAGTTCTTC. V gene TRBV20-1 combines with J gene TRBJ2-1; D tentatively fits TRBD1 or TRBD2 (6 bases each). This CDR3 spans 13 amino acids. Germline CDR1 reads DFQATT; CDR2 reads SNEGSKA (reference sequence). Trimming took off 6 bases at V and 0 bases at J, with 9 bases between the two ends.

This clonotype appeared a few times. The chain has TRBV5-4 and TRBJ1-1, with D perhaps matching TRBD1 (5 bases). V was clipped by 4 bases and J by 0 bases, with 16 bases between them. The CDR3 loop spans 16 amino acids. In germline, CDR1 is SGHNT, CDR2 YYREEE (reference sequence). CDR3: CASSKTGQSMNTEAFF. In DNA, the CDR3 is TGTGCCAGCAGCAAGACGGGGCAGAGCATGAACACTGAAGCTTTCTTT. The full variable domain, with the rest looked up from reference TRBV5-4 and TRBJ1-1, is ETGVTQSPTHLIKTRGQQVTLRCSSQSGHNTVSWYQQALGQGPQFIFQYYREEENGRGNFPPRFSGLQFPNYSSELNVNALELDDSALYLCASSKTGQSMNTEAFFGQGTRLTVV.

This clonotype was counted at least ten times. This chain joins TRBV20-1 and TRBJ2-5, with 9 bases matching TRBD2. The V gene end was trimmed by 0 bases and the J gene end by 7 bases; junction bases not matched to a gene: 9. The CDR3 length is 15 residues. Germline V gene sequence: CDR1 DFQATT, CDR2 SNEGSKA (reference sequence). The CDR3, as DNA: TGCAGTGCTAGAGATGCAGCGGGAGGCGTGACGACCCAGTACTTC. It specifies CSARDAAGGVTTQYF.

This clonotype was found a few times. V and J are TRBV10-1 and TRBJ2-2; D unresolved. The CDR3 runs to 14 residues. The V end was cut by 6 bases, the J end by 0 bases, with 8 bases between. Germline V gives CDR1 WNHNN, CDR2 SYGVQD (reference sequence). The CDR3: CASSQRTNTGELFF. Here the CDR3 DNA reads TGCGCCAGCAGCCAGAGGACGAACACCGGGGAGCTGTTTTTT.

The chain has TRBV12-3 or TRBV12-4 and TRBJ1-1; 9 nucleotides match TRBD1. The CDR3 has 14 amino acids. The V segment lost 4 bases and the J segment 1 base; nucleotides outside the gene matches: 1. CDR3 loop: CASSWTGANTEAFF. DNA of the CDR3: TGTGCCAGCAGTTGGACAGGGGCGAACACTGAAGCTTTCTTT.